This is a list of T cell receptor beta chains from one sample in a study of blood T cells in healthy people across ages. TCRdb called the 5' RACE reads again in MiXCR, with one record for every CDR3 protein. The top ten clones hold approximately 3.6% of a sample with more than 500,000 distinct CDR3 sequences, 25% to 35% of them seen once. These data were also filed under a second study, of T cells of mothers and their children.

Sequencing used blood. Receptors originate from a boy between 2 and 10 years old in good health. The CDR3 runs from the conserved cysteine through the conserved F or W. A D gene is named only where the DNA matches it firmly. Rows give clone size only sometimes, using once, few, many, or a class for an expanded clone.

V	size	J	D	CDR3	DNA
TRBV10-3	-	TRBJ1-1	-	CAISGSRGKTEAFF	TGTGCCATCAGTGGTTCTAGGGGAAAGACTGAAGCTTTCTTT
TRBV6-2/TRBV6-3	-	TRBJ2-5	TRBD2	CASTSSGVQETQYF	TGTGCCAGCACCTCAAGCGGGGTCCAAGAGACCCAGTACTTC
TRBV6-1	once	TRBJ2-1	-	CASSAGTNGQFF	TGTGCCAGCAGTGCCGGGACAAACGGGCAGTTCTTC
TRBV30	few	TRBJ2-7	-	CAWKRRYEQYF	TGTGCCTGGAAGAGGCGCTACGAGCAGTACTTC
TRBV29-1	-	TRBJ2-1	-	CSAEATRMSSYDEQFF	TGCAGCGCAGAGGCGACTAGGATGAGCTCCTACGATGAGCAGTTCTTC
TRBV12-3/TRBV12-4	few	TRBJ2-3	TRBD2	CASSAPGLGPDPQYF	TGTGCCAGCAGTGCACCGGGACTAGGTCCAGATCCGCAGTATTTT
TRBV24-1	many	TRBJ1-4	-	CATSSESKATNEKLFF	TGTGCCACCAGTAGCGAGTCTAAGGCAACTAATGAAAAACTGTTTTTT
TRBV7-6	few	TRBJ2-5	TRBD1	CASSFGSGTGVGETQYF	TGTGCCAGCAGCTTTGGTTCCGGGACAGGGGTGGGTGAGACCCAGTACTTC
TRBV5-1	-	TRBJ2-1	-	CASSLVYVYNEQFF	TGCGCCAGCAGCTTGGTTTATGTGTACAATGAGCAGTTCTTC
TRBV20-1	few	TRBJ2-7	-	CSAKPAGSSSYEQYF	TGCAGTGCTAAGCCGGCAGGATCGAGCTCCTACGAGCAGTACTTC
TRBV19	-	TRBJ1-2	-	CASSHPGSLPNYGYTF	TGTGCCAGTAGCCACCCTGGCAGCTTACCTAACTATGGCTACACCTTC
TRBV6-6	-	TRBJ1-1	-	CASVPGGGTEAFF	TGTGCCAGTGTCCCGGGGGGCGGGACTGAAGCTTTCTTT
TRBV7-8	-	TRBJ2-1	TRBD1	CASSTRTGGIYNEQFF	TGTGCCAGCAGCACCCGGACAGGGGGAATCTACAATGAGCAGTTCTTC
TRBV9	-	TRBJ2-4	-	CASSVNPGAGNIQYF	TGTGCCAGCAGCGTAAATCCGGGGGCGGGAAACATTCAGTACTTC
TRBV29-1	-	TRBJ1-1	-	CSVWDGMNTEAFF	TGCAGCGTTTGGGATGGCATGAACACTGAAGCTTTCTTT
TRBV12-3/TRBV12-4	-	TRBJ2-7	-	CASSLDGDEPYEQYF	TGTGCCAGCAGTTTAGATGGGGACGAGCCCTACGAGCAGTACTTC